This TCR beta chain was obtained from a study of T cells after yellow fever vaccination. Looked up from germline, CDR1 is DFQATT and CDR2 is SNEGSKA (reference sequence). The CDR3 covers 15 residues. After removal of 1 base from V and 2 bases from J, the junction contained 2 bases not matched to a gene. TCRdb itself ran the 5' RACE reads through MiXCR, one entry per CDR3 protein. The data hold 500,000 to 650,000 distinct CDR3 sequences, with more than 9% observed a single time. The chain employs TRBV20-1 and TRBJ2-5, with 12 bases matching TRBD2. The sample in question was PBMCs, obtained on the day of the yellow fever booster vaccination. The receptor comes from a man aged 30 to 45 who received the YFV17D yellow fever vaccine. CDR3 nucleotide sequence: TGCAGTGCTAGAGCCGGACTAGCGGGGCAAGAGACCCAGTACTTC. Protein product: CSARAGLAGQETQYF.